The sequence of this T cell receptor (beta chain) was determined in a study of control samples from healthy donors and cancer patients. The table came from immunoSEQ multiplex PCR; TCRdb's copy has only in-frame clones and leaves some out. The sample shows around 64,000 clones, 89% of them seen only once. This CDR3 spans 16 amino acids. This chain uses TRBV21-1 with TRBJ2-5. TRBV21-1 is reported as a pseudogene. This TCR was sampled from a man aged 60-69 years with colorectal cancer. Sequenced material: PBMCs. The CDR3 here is CASRIELRRHQETQYF. Written as DNA, the CDR3 is TGTGCCAGCAGGATAGAATTGAGACGGCACCAAGAGACCCAGTACTTC.